This T cell receptor (beta chain) was captured in a study of T-cell memory formation after mild COVID-19. The 5'RACE method, run with constant-segment primers, produced TCR alpha and TCR beta cDNA libraries (carrying sample barcodes and UMIs). TCRdb analysed the 5' RACE reads with MiXCR anew, one entry per CDR3 protein. The data show 280,000 or so distinct CDR3 sequences, approximately 19% seen once. Of note for this clonotype: Antigen specificity is unknown. The germline gene is not matched at one end of the junction; a read error may be the cause.

Findings and limits, study-wide: CM and EM subsets held most contracting CD4+ clones; EMRA held CD8+ ones. The study found balanced CD4/CD8 in clones contracting day 15 to 85 and a CD4+ lean in later expanders.

This receptor was taken from a young man who had mild COVID-19 (a few samples of this study predate the infection). Cell type and time point are not known. Sequencing was performed on PBMCs or a T cell subset sorted from them (not recorded which).

This chain's CDR3 is CVSSLGRETGELFF. The CDR3 region has the DNA TGCGTCAGCAGCCTCGGCAGGGAGACGGGGGAGCTGTTTTTT. J is TRBJ2-2 and V is TRBV5-1; D tentatively reads TRBD1 or TRBD2 (5 bases each). The CDR3 covers 14 residues. The germline CDR1 and CDR2 sequences are SGHRS and YFSETQ.